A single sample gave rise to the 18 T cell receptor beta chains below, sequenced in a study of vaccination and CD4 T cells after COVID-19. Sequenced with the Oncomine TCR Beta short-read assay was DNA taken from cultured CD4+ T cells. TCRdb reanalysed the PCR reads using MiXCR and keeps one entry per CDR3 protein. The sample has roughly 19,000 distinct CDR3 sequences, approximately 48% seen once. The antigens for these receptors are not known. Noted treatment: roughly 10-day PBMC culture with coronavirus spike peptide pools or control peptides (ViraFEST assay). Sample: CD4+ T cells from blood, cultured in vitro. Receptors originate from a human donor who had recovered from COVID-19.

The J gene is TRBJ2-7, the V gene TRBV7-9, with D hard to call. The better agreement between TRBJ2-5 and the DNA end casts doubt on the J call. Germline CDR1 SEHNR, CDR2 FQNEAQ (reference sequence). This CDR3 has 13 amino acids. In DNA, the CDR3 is TGTGCCAGCAGCTTAAGTGCCGGGGAGACCCAGTACTTC. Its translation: CASSLSAGETQYF.

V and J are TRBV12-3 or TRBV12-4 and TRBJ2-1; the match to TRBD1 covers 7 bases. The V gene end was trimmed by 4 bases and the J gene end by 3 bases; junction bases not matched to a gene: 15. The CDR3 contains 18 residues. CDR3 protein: CASSSYDEGQRLYNEQFF. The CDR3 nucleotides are TGTGCCAGCAGTTCGTACGACGAGGGACAGAGGCTCTACAATGAGCAGTTCTTC.

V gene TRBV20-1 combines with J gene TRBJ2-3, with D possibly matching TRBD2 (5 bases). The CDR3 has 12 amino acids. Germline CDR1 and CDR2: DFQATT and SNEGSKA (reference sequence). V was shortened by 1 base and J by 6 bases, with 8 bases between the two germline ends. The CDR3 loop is CSARAADDTQYF. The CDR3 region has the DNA TGCAGTGCTAGAGCAGCGGACGATACGCAGTATTTT.

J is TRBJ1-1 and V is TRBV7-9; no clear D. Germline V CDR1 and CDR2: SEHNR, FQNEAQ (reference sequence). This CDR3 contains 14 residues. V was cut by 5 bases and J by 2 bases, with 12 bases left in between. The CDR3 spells CASSPSGLNTEAFF. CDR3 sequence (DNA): TGTGCCAGCAGCCCCTCGGGATTAAACACTGAAGCTTTCTTT. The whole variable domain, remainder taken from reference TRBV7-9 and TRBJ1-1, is DTGVSQNPRHKITKRGQNVTFRCDPISEHNRLYWYRQTLGQGPEFLTYFQNEAQLEKSRLLSDRFSAERPKGSFSTLEIQRTEQGDSAMYLCASSPSGLNTEAFFGQGTRLTVV.

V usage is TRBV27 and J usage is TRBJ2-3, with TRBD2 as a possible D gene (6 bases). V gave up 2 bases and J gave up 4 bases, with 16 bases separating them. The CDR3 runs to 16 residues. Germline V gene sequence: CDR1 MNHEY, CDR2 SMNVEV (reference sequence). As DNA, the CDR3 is TGTGCCAGCAGTTTAGAAGGGAGGAAGGGAGCAGATACGCAGTATTTT. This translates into CASSLEGRKGADTQYF.

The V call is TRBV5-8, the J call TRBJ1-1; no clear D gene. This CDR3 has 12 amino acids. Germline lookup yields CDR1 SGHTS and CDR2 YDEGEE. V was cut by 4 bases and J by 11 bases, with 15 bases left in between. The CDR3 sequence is CASSRHVVWAFF. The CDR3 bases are TGTGCCAGCAGCCGACATGTCGTGTGGGCTTTCTTT.

The CDR3 here is CASSGGLDETQYF. In DNA, the CDR3 is TGTGCCAGCAGCGGGGGACTAGATGAGACCCAGTACTTC. The genes are TRBV5-4 and TRBJ2-5; 8 bases fit TRBD2. The V segment lost 4 bases and the J segment 5 bases; nucleotides outside the gene matches: 4. This CDR3 spans 13 amino acids. CDR1 and CDR2 (germline): SGHNT, YYREEE (reference sequence). Combining the CDR3 with reference TRBV5-4 and TRBJ2-5 gives the whole variable domain ETGVTQSPTHLIKTRGQQVTLRCSSQSGHNTVSWYQQALGQGPQFIFQYYREEENGRGNFPPRFSGLQFPNYSSELNVNALELDDSALYLCASSGGLDETQYFGPGTRLLVL.

Written as DNA, the CDR3 is TGCAGTGCTAGGGGGCCGCTTGGCGGGAACTCCTACGAGCAGTACTTC. It is translated as CSARGPLGGNSYEQYF. The chain combines TRBV20-1 with TRBJ2-7, with a tentative D call TRBD2 (6 bases). With 3 bases removed from V and 0 bases from J, the gap between germline ends came to 18 bases. CDR3 length: 16 amino acids. Germline V lookup: CDR1 DFQATT, CDR2 SNEGSKA (reference sequence).

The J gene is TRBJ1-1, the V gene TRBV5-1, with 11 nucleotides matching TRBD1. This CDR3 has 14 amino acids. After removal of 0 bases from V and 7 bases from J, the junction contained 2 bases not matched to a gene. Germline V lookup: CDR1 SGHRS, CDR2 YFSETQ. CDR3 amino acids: CASSLGTGGLEAFF. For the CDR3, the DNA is TGCGCCAGCAGCTTGGGGACAGGGGGCCTTGAAGCTTTCTTT.

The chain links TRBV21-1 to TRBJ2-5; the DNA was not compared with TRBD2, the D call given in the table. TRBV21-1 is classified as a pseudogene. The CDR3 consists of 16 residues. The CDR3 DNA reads TGTGCCAGCAGCGCGCCGGGACTAGCGGGAGTTGAGACCCAGTACTTC. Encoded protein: CASSAPGLAGVETQYF.

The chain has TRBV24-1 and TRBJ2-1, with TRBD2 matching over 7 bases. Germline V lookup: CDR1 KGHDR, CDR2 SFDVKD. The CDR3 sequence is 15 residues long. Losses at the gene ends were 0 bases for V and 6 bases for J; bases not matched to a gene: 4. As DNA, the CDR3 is TGTGCCACCAGTGATTTGCAAGGACTAGGCAATGAGCAGTTCTTC. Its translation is CATSDLQGLGNEQFF.

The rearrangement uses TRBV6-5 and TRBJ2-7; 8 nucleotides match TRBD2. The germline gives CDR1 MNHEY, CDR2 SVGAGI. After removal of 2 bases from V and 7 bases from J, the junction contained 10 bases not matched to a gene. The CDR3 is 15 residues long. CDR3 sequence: CASSYETGGPHEQYF. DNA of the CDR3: TGTGCCAGCAGTTACGAGACGGGAGGGCCGCATGAGCAGTACTTC.

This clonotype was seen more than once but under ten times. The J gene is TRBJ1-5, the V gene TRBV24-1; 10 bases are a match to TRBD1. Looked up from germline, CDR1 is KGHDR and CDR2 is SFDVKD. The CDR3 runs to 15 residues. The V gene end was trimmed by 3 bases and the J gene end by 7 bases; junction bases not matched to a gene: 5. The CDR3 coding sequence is TGTGCCACCAGTGATGCCGGACAGGGGGGACAGCCCCAGCATTTT. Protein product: CATSDAGQGGQPQHF.

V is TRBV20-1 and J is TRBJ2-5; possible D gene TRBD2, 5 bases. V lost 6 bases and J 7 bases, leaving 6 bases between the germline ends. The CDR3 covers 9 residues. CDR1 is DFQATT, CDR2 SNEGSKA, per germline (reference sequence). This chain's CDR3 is CSAGRTQYF. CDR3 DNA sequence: TGCAGTGCGGGGAGGACCCAGTACTTC.

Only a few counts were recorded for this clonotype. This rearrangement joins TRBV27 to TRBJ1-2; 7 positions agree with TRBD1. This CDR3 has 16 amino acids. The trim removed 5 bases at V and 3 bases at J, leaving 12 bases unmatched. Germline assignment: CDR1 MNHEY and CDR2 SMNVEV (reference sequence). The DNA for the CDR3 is TGTGCCAGCAGTCCAGTCGCGGGACAGCCCTACTATGGCTACACCTTC. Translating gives CASSPVAGQPYYGYTF.

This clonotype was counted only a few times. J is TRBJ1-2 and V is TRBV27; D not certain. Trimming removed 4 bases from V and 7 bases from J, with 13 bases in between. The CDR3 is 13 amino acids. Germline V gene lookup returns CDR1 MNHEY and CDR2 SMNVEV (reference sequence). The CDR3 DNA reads TGTGCCAGCAGTTCGGCAGGTTTCGTTGGCTACACCTTC. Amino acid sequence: CASSSAGFVGYTF.

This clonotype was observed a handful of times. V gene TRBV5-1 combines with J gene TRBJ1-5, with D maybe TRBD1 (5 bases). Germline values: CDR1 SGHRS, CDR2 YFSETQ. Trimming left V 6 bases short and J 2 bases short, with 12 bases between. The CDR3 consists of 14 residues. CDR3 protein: CASTRAGGNQPQHF. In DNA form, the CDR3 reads TGCGCCAGCACCAGGGCAGGAGGCAATCAGCCCCAGCATTTT. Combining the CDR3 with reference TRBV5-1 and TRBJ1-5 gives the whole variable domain KAGVTQTPRYLIKTRGQQVTLSCSPISGHRSVSWYQQTPGQGLQFLFEYFSETQRNKGNFPGRFSGRQFSNSRSEMNVSTLELGDSALYLCASTRAGGNQPQHFGDGTRLSIL.

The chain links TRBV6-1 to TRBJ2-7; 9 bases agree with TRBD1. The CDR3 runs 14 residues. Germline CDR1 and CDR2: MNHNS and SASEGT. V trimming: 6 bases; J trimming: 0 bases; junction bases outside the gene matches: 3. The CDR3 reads CASSWDRDSYEQYF. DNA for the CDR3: TGTGCCAGCAGCTGGGACAGGGACTCCTACGAGCAGTACTTC.